These T cell receptor beta chains were read from a single sample in a study of vaccination effects on CD4 cells after COVID-19. This table comes from immunoSEQ multiplex PCR, and its TCRdb copy is limited to in-frame clones, with some not included. The repertoire has around 59,000 clones, 78% of them found once; the top ten carry 1.5% to 2%. Their antigens remain unidentified. The sample consisted of CD4+ T cells from PBMCs cultured with HCoV-OC43 spike peptides, taken after COVID-19 vaccination. The receptors stem from a human donor who received a COVID-19 vaccine. CDR3s leave out the opening cysteine and the closing phenylalanine or tryptophan.

V gene,J gene,CDR3 protein
TRBV4-2,TRBJ1-5,ASSQDSGQPQH
TRBV6-2/TRBV6-3,TRBJ2-3,ASSKQWSTDTQY
TRBV6-1,TRBJ2-2,ASSVQVQGLAGELF
TRBV7-2,TRBJ2-5,ASSFSGRVIVETQY
TRBV28,TRBJ1-2,ASSTGANYGYT
TRBV3-1/TRBV3-2,TRBJ1-4,ASSQGYQTNEKLF
TRBV7-2,TRBJ2-5,ASSLASSGGQETQY
TRBV21-1,TRBJ2-4,ASRGAGVNIQY
TRBV6-2/TRBV6-3,TRBJ2-3,ASSYFSTDTQY
TRBV11-3,TRBJ2-3,ASSLSGVSTDTQY
TRBV2,TRBJ2-3,ASSRGLAVAADTQY
TRBV5-1,TRBJ1-2,ASSADRGTYGYT
TRBV6-5,TRBJ2-1,ASSLGQGSYNEQF
TRBV3-1/TRBV3-2,TRBJ2-5,ASSLRGVGETQY
TRBV12-3/TRBV12-4,TRBJ1-2,ASSQGGNGYT
TRBV29-1,TRBJ1-1,SVGGDRGYRTEAF
TRBV6-5,TRBJ2-1,ASSYRGGDEQF
TRBV6-2/TRBV6-3,TRBJ1-5,ASSYGGNQPQH
TRBV24-1,TRBJ2-2,ATSDLTGGKTNTGELF
TRBV5-6,TRBJ1-5,ASSNWGPSNQPQH
TRBV7-3,TRBJ2-1,ASSPTGLYYNEQF
TRBV7-3,TRBJ2-3,ASSLTGLPLRTDTQY
TRBV4-1,TRBJ1-1,ASSQPPHRVGTEAF
TRBV7-2,TRBJ1-6,ASSTGSAYNSPLH
TRBV2,TRBJ2-5,ASSEGYSGGGETQY
TRBV7-2,TRBJ1-1,ASSLVNLGADEAF
TRBV4-2,TRBJ2-3,ASSQGPGVTDTQY
TRBV5-6,TRBJ1-2,ASSLGNTGLGT
TRBV2,TRBJ2-2,ASSLQGLGTGELF
TRBV6-5,TRBJ1-4,ASSYGRASGDEKLF
TRBV10-3,TRBJ2-1,AISETGVGGNEQF
TRBV7-8,TRBJ2-5,ASKLAGGLQETQY
TRBV3-1/TRBV3-2,TRBJ2-1,ASSLGLASYGEQF
TRBV19,TRBJ2-5,ASKALGLAGIQETQY
TRBV4-2,TRBJ1-6,ASSQLGGGASSYNSPLH
TRBV3-1/TRBV3-2,TRBJ2-6,ASSQRAGANVLT